These T cell receptor beta chains were read from a single sample in a study of shared clonotypes between healthy human individuals. Libraries were prepared by immunoSEQ multiplex PCR; TCRdb keeps only in-frame clonotypes and omits some of them. The sample records 2 million to 2.5 million clones, just under 95% being singletons. Sequencing was performed on naive CD4+ T cells from PBMCs. These receptors all stem from a man between 18 and 35 years old in good health. Some clones in this sample may be carry-over from other donors' samples. The CDR3 runs from the conserved cysteine through the conserved F or W. Fields, in order: V gene, J gene, clone size, D gene, CDR3 DNA, CDR3 protein. The D gene is left open where the match is weak. Clone size, where shown, is once, few, many, or a class for clones that have expanded.

>TRBV28|TRBJ1-1|NA|NA
TGTGCCACGAAGGCGTACTCGTTGAACACTGAAGCTTTCTTT
CATKAYSLNTEAFF
>TRBV10-3|TRBJ2-7|NA|TRBD2
TGTGCCATCAGTGAGTCCCTAGCGGACTACGAGCAGTACTTC
CAISESLADYEQYF
>TRBV27|TRBJ1-1|NA|NA
TGTGCCAGCAGTACTTTAGAGACAGGGAACACTGAAGCTTTCTTT
CASSTLETGNTEAFF
>TRBV7-6|TRBJ1-1|NA|NA
TGTGCCAGCAGCCAGGCCACTGAAGCTTTCTTT
CASSQATEAFF
>TRBV9|TRBJ2-1|few|TRBD2
TGTGCCAGCAGCGGAACTAAAGCGGGAGGGCCGATCTCCTACAATGAGCAGTTCTTC
CASSGTKAGGPISYNEQFF
>TRBV6-6|TRBJ2-1|NA|TRBD1
TGTGCCAGCAGCCATGGGACAGGGGGCGCCCACAATGAGCAGTTCTTC
CASSHGTGGAHNEQFF
>TRBV4-2|TRBJ2-1|NA|TRBD1
TGTGCCAGCAGCCAAGGGGACAGGTTACCAAATGAGCAGTTCTTC
CASSQGDRLPNEQFF
>TRBV27|TRBJ2-1|NA|TRBD2
TGTGCCAGCAGTAGCGAGGGACTAGTTCGTAAGAATGAGCAGTTCTTC
CASSSEGLVRKNEQFF
>TRBV6-4|TRBJ2-1|once|TRBD2
TGTGCCAGCAGTGACTCCGGGACTAGCGGGGCCCATGAGCAGTTCTTC
CASSDSGTSGAHEQFF
>TRBV28|TRBJ1-5|NA|TRBD1
TGTGCCAGCAGTGGAAAAAGGGGGCTGGGCAATCAGCCCCAGCATTTT
CASSGKRGLGNQPQHF
>TRBV15|TRBJ2-7|NA|NA
TGTGCCACCAGCAGAGGCTCTCCCCCAGAGCAGTACTTC
CATSRGSPPEQYF
>TRBV7-2|TRBJ2-5|NA|NA
TGTGCCAGCAGCTCTTCTATGGGAGAGACCCAGTACTTC
CASSSSMGETQYF
>TRBV4-2|TRBJ2-1|once|NA
TGTGCCAGCAGCCAGGTAATTAGGGATGAGCAGTTCTTC
CASSQVIRDEQFF
>TRBV7-6|TRBJ2-7|NA|NA
TGTGCCAGCAGCTTATCGGGGCATGGCGAGCAGTACTTC
CASSLSGHGEQYF
>TRBV19|TRBJ2-3|NA|NA
TGTGCCAGTAGTTGGAGTTGGAACACAGATACGCAGTATTTT
CASSWSWNTDTQYF
>TRBV7-9|TRBJ1-5|NA|NA
TGTGCCAGCAGCTTAGGTGGGCCCCTGGTACCCACGGGGGGTCAGCCCCAGCATTTT
CASSLGGPLVPTGGQPQHF
>TRBV28|TRBJ1-3|once|TRBD1
TGTGCCAGCAGTTTGGGGGGACAGGGGAGAAACACCATATATTTT
CASSLGGQGRNTIYF
>TRBV29-1|TRBJ1-5|few|NA
TGCAGCGTTGAGGCTTATAGCAATCAGCCCCAGCATTTT
CSVEAYSNQPQHF
>TRBV4-1|TRBJ1-2|once|NA
TGCGCCAGCAGCCAGGGTGCCATAAACTATGGCTACACCTTC
CASSQGAINYGYTF
>TRBV7-9|TRBJ2-3|NA|TRBD2
TGTGCCAGCAGCTTCAGACTAGCGGGGTACACAGATACGCAGTATTTT
CASSFRLAGYTDTQYF
>TRBV7-9|TRBJ1-5|NA|NA
TGTGCCAGCGGACTAAATCAGCCCCAGCATTTT
CASGLNQPQHF
>TRBV5-1|TRBJ1-1|NA|NA
TGCGCCAGCAAGTCTCCGGGGAACACTGAAGCTTTCTTT
CASKSPGNTEAFF
>TRBV19|TRBJ2-5|NA|TRBD2
TGTGCCAGTAGTAAAAGGACTAGCGGGGGGCAAGAGACCCAGTACTTC
CASSKRTSGGQETQYF
>TRBV5-4|TRBJ2-7|once|NA
TGTGCCAGCAGCCCGGTCTTCACGGCGGACGAGCAGTACTTC
CASSPVFTADEQYF
>TRBV5-1|TRBJ2-2|NA|TRBD2
TGCGCCAGCAGCTTTAGCGGGTCAAACACCGGGGAGCTGTTTTTT
CASSFSGSNTGELFF
>TRBV5-1|TRBJ2-3|NA|NA
TGCGCCAGCAGCTTGGCGACCGATACGCAGTATTTT
CASSLATDTQYF
>TRBV5-4|TRBJ2-1|NA|NA
TGTGCCAGCAGCTCCCAATCTAGGGGAGGTGAGCAGTTCTTC
CASSSQSRGGEQFF
>TRBV29-1|TRBJ2-1|NA|NA
TGCAGCGTTTCCCTCCGTTTAGCGAAATCCTACAATGAGCAGTTCTTC
CSVSLRLAKSYNEQFF
>TRBV18|TRBJ2-1|NA|NA
TGTGCCAGCTCACGAGGGTTCCCTTACAATGAGCAGTTCTTC
CASSRGFPYNEQFF
>TRBV28|TRBJ2-3|NA|NA
TGTCTCACGGAGAGCAGTATCACAGATACGCAGTATTTT
CLTESSITDTQYF
>TRBV29-1|TRBJ2-1|NA|NA
TGCAGCGTCGGGGGGCTAGCTCTTGACAATGAGCAGTTCTTC
CSVGGLALDNEQFF
>TRBV30|TRBJ1-4|once|TRBD1
TGTGCCGGAAACAGGGGGCTTAATAATGAAAAACTGTCTTTT
CAGNRGLNNEKLSF
>TRBV29-1|TRBJ1-1|NA|NA
TGCAGCGTTAAGGGGCGCTTGAACACTGAAGCTTTCTTT
CSVKGRLNTEAFF
>TRBV2|TRBJ2-5|NA|TRBD1
TGTGCCAGCAGTGTCTACGGACAGGGGGAAGAGACCCAGTACTTC
CASSVYGQGEETQYF
>TRBV5-1|TRBJ2-1|NA|TRBD1
TGCGCCAGCAGCTCCGACAGGGGGTGGGTTGAGCAGTTCTTC
CASSSDRGWVEQFF
>TRBV25-1|TRBJ1-4|NA|TRBD1
TGTGCCAGCAGTGAAACAGGGGGAAGTAGGGAAAAACTGTTTTTT
CASSETGGSREKLFF
>TRBV9|TRBJ2-3|NA|TRBD2
TGTGCCAGCAGCCCGACCCTAGCGGGAGTATCGAGAGCCACAGATACGCAGTATTTT
CASSPTLAGVSRATDTQYF
>TRBV28|TRBJ1-4|NA|NA
TGTGCCAGCAGTTTCGGGGGCGCAACTAATGAAAAACTGTTTTTT
CASSFGGATNEKLFF
>TRBV6-6|TRBJ1-2|NA|NA
TGTGCCAGCAGTTATCCGGGGGCTATCTATGGCTACACCTTC
CASSYPGAIYGYTF
>TRBV9|TRBJ2-5|NA|NA
TGTGCCAGCAGCGTTACTGGCAGGGGTGGTGAAGAGACCCAGTACTTC
CASSVTGRGGEETQYF